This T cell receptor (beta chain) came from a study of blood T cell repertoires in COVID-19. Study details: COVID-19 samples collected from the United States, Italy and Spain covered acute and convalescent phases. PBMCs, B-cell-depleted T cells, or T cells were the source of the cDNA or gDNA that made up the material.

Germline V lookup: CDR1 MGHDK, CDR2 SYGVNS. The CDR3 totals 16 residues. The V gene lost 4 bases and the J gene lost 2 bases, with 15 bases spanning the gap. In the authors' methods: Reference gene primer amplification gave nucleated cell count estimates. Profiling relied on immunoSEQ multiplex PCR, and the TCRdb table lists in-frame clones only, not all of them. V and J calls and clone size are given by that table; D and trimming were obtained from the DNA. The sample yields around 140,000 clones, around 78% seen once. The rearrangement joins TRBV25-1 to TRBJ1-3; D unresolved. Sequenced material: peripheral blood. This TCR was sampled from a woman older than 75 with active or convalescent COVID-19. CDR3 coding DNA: TGTGCCAGCAGTGCCCGGGGTGGACGCGCTGGAAACACCATATATTTT. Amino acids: CASSARGGRAGNTIYF.